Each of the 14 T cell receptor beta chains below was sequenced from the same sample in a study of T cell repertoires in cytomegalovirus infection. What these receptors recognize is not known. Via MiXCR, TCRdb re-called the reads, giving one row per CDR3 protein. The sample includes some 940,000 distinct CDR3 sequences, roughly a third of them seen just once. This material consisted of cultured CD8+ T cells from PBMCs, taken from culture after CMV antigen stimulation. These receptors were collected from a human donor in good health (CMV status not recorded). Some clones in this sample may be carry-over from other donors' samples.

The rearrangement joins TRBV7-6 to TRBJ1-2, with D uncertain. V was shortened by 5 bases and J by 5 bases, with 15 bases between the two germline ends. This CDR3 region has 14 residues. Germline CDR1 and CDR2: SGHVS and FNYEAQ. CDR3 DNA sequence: TGTGCCAGCAGCCCTAGCGGGGTCAAATATGGCTACACCTTC. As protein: CASSPSGVKYGYTF.

CDR3 nucleotide sequence: TGTGCCAGCAGCCCATATTTCGGGGGCTCTGGAAACACCATATATTTT. Residues: CASSPYFGGSGNTIYF. The chain recombines TRBV7-9 with TRBJ1-3; D may be TRBD1 (5 bases). The ends were cut back, 5 bases at V and 0 bases at J, with 14 bases in the middle. Per the germline V gene, CDR1 is SEHNR and CDR2 is FQNEAQ (reference sequence). The CDR3 totals 16 residues.

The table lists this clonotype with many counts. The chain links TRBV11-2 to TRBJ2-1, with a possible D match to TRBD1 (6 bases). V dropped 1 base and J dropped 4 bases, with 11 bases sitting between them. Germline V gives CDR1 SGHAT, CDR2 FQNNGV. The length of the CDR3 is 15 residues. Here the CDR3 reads CASSLVRGSYNEQFF. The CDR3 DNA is TGTGCCAGCAGCTTAGTCAGGGGCTCTTACAATGAGCAGTTCTTC.

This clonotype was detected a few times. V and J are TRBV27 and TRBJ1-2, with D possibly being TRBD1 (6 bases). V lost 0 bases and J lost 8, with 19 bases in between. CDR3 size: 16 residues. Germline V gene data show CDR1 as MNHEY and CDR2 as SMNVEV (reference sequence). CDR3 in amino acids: CASSLSRGHEKWGYTF. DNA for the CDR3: TGTGCCAGCAGTTTATCGCGGGGACACGAAAAATGGGGCTACACCTTC.

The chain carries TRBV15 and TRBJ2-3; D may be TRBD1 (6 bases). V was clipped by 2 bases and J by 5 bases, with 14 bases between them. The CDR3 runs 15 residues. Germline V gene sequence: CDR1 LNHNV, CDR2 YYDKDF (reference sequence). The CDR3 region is CATSRTRGRGDTQYF. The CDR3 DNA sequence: TGTGCCACCAGCAGAACCAGGGGAAGGGGAGATACGCAGTATTTT.

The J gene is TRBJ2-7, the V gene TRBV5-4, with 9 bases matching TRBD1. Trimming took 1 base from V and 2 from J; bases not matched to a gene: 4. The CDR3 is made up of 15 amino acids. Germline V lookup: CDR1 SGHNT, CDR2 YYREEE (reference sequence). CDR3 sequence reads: CASSLKDRGAYEQYV. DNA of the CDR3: TGTGCCAGCAGCTTGAAGGACAGGGGTGCCTACGAGCAGTACGTC.

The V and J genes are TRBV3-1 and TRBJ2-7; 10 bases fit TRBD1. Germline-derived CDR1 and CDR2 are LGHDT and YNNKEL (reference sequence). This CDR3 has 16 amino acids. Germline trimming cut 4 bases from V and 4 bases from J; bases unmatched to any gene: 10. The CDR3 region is CASSPAAGTGVYEQYF. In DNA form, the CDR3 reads TGTGCCAGCAGCCCCGCTGCCGGGACAGGGGTGTACGAGCAGTACTTC.

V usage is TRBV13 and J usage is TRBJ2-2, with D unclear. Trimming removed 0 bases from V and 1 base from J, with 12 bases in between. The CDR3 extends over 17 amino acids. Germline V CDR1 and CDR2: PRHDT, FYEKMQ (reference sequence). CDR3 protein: CASSLGTGLWNTGELFF. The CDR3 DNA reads TGTGCCAGCAGCTTAGGTACGGGCCTTTGGAACACCGGGGAGCTGTTTTTT. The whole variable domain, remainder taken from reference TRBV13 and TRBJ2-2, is AAGVIQSPRHLIKEKRETATLKCYPIPRHDTVYWYQQGPGQDPQFLISFYEKMQSDKGSIPDRFSAQQFSDYHSELNMSSLELGDSALYFCASSLGTGLWNTGELFFGEGSRLTVL.

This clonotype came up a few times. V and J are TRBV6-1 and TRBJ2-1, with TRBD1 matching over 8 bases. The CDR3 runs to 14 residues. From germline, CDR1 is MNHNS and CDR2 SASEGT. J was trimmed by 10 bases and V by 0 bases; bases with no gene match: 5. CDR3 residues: CASSEAPTGGEQFF. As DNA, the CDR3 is TGTGCCAGCAGTGAAGCGCCCACAGGGGGAGAGCAGTTCTTC.

CDR3 sequence reads: CASSRTLDYGYTF. The CDR3 DNA reads as TGTGCCAGCAGCCGTACACTCGACTATGGCTACACCTTC. The V gene is TRBV2, the J gene TRBJ1-2, with D unresolved. Trimming shortened V by 6 bases and J by 3 bases, and 11 bases separated the two germline ends. CDR3 length equals 13 residues. The V gene's germline CDR1 is SNHLY and CDR2 FYNNEI.

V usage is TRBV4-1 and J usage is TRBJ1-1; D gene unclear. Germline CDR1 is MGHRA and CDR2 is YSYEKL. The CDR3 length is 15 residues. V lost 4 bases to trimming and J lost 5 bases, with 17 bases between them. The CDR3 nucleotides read TGCGCCAGCAGCCCTTACACCTTAAGAGAGACTGAAGCTTTCTTT. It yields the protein CASSPYTLRETEAFF.

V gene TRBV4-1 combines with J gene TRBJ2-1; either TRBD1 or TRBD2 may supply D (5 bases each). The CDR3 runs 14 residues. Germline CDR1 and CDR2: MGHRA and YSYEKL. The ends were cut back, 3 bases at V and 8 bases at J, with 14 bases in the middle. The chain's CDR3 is CASSHPGALDEQFF. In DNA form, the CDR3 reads TGCGCCAGCAGCCACCCCGGGGCTTTAGATGAGCAGTTCTTC.

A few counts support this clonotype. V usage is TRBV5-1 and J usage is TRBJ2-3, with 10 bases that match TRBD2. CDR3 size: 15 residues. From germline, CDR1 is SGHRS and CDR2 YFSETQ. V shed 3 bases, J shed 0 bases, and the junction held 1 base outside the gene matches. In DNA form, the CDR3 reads TGCGCCAGCAGCTCAGCGGGGGGGAGCACAGATACGCAGTATTTT. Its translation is CASSSAGGSTDTQYF. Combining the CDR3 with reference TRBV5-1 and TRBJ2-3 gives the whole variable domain KAGVTQTPRYLIKTRGQQVTLSCSPISGHRSVSWYQQTPGQGLQFLFEYFSETQRNKGNFPGRFSGRQFSNSRSEMNVSTLELGDSALYLCASSSAGGSTDTQYFGPGTRLTVL.

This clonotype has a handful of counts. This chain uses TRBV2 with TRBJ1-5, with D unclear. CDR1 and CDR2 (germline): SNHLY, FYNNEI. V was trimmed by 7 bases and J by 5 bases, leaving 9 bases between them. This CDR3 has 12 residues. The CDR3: CASKPGDQPQHF. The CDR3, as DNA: TGTGCCAGCAAACCAGGTGATCAGCCCCAGCATTTT.